A single sample is the source of the 4 T cell receptor beta chains below, sequenced in a study of cytomegalovirus exposure and HLA in healthy donors. PCR used 60 Vbeta primers and 13 Jbeta primers. The data were produced by immunoSEQ multiplex PCR, yet TCRdb's version contains in-frame clones alone and is incomplete. Of 63,000 or so clones listed, approximately 71% were seen once; the top ten hold 5.4%. Sequencing used PBMCs. The receptors stem from a man between 45 and 60 years old in good health and CMV-seronegative.

The genes are TRBV19 and TRBJ1-4; 9 positions agree with TRBD1. The CDR3 length is 16 residues. J was trimmed by 2 bases and V by 8 bases; bases with no gene match: 9. Per germline, CDR1 LNHDA and CDR2 SQIVND (reference sequence). The CDR3 DNA sequence: TGTGCCAGTGGTCCGGGACAGGGCTTCACTAATGAAAAACTGTTTTTT. Amino acid sequence: CASGPGQGFTNEKLFF.

The chain has TRBV11-2 and TRBJ2-3; D gene ambiguous. Germline loops: CDR1 SGHAT, CDR2 FQNNGV. This CDR3 contains 14 residues. With 2 bases removed from V and 1 base from J, the gap between germline ends came to 7 bases. The CDR3 sequence: CASSLTLGTDTQYF. The CDR3, as DNA: TGTGCCAGCAGCTTAACCCTAGGCACAGATACGCAGTATTTT. The variable domain in full, with the rest retrieved from reference TRBV11-2 and TRBJ2-3, is EAGVAQSPRYKIIEKRQSVAFWCNPISGHATLYWYQQILGQGPKLLIQFQNNGVVDDSQLPKDRFSAERLKGVDSTLKIQPAKLEDSAVYLCASSLTLGTDTQYFGPGTRLTVL.

This clone was recorded a few times. The chain employs TRBV25-1 and TRBJ1-2; no clear D gene. The CDR3 totals 12 residues. The V end was cut by 2 bases, the J end by 8 bases, with 9 bases between. CDR1 and CDR2 (germline): MGHDK, SYGVNS. For the CDR3, the DNA is TGTGCCAGCAGTGAAGCGGTAGAAGGCTACACCTTC. This gives the protein CASSEAVEGYTF.

The chain combines TRBV9 with TRBJ2-5; D is perhaps TRBD2 (7 bases). Trimming took off 3 bases at V and 1 base at J, with 16 bases between the two ends. The CDR3 loop spans 16 amino acids. Per germline, CDR1 SGDLS and CDR2 YYNGEE. Here the CDR3 DNA reads TGTGCCAGCAGCGCGAGGGGGACTACGGTCCAAGAGACCCAGTACTTC. This sequence encodes CASSARGTTVQETQYF.